The 25 T cell receptor beta chains given below trace back to one sample, sequenced in a study of memory CD4+ T cells and cytomegalovirus serostatus. The table came from immunoSEQ multiplex PCR; TCRdb's copy has only in-frame clones and leaves some out. The sample lists about 56,000 clones, 82% occurring once. The sort gate was single viable CD3+CD4+CD8-CD45RO+ cells for memory CD4+ T cells. Material for sequencing was memory CD4+ T cells from blood. The receptors originated from an adult in good health and CMV-seronegative.

The genes are TRBV29-1 and TRBJ1-2; D ambiguous. The CDR3 totals 12 residues. The germline V and J ends were trimmed by 0 bases and 7 bases, with 9 bases remaining between them. Germline V gene data show CDR1 as SQVTM and CDR2 as ANQGSEA. The CDR3 sequence: CSVEEGNIGYTF. The CDR3 coding sequence is TGCAGCGTTGAAGAAGGGAATATTGGCTACACCTTC.

The chain has TRBV5-6 and TRBJ1-1; 8 positions agree with TRBD1. The J segment lost 1 base and the V segment lost 4 bases, leaving 6 bases of the junction unmatched. Germline V CDR1 and CDR2: SGHDT, YYEEEE. The CDR3 contains 15 residues. CDR3 region: CASSTPDRGNTEAFF. CDR3 coding DNA: TGTGCCAGCAGCACCCCTGACAGGGGGAACACTGAAGCTTTCTTT.

This clone was observed a few times. The CDR3 nucleotides are TGTGCCAGCAGCGGGGGGGGGTATGGCTACACCTTC. Residues: CASSGGGYGYTF. The rearrangement joins TRBV9 to TRBJ1-2; D is perhaps TRBD1 (5 bases). Germline V gene data show CDR1 as SGDLS and CDR2 as YYNGEE. The V end lost 3 bases, the J end lost 5 bases, and 8 bases lay between the germline ends. The CDR3 has 12 residues.

The chain employs TRBV6-1 and TRBJ2-7; D remains ambiguous. The ends were cut back, 8 bases at V and 4 bases at J, with 21 bases in the middle. The CDR3 consists of 15 residues. In germline, CDR1 is MNHNS, CDR2 SASEGT. The CDR3 DNA follows: TGTGCCAGCTTCAACCCCGGCGGCTCAAGGTACGAGCAGTACTTC. As protein: CASFNPGGSRYEQYF.

The gene calls are TRBV5-6 and TRBJ2-5; maybe TRBD2 (5 bases). CDR1 is SGHDT, CDR2 YYEEEE, per germline. V was clipped by 2 bases and J by 4 bases, with 9 bases between them. The CDR3 sequence is 13 residues long. The chain's CDR3 is CASSFVAGETQYF. The CDR3 DNA reads as TGTGCCAGCAGCTTTGTGGCGGGAGAGACCCAGTACTTC.

The chain recombines TRBV7-9 with TRBJ1-5, with no clear D. Germline V gene lookup returns CDR1 SEHNR and CDR2 FQNEAQ (reference sequence). The CDR3 contains 13 residues. Trimming pared 2 bases from V and 7 bases from J, leaving 9 bases between. The CDR3 reads CASSLSTGQPQHF. The CDR3 DNA is TGTGCCAGCAGCTTATCAACCGGCCAGCCCCAGCATTTT.

This chain joins TRBV2 and TRBJ1-5; D is perhaps TRBD1 (6 bases). V gave up 3 bases and J gave up 1 base, with 7 bases separating them. The CDR3 is made up of 14 amino acids. Germline V gives CDR1 SNHLY, CDR2 FYNNEI. The CDR3 is CASSERGSNQPQHF. CDR3 in DNA: TGTGCCAGCAGTGAGAGGGGGAGCAATCAGCCCCAGCATTTT.

The rearrangement links TRBV4-1 to TRBJ2-1; D might be TRBD2 (6 bases). V shed 4 bases and J shed 3 bases, with 10 bases lying between them. Germline V gene data show CDR1 as MGHRA and CDR2 as YSYEKL. The CDR3 covers 14 residues. The CDR3 sequence is CASSLHSGYNEQFF. CDR3 in DNA: TGCGCCAGCAGCCTACATAGCGGCTACAATGAGCAGTTCTTC.

Here the CDR3 reads CASSQGRGAIQETQYF. The DNA of the CDR3 is TGCGCCAGCAGCCAGGGAAGGGGTGCCATTCAAGAGACCCAGTACTTC. V and J are TRBV4-3 and TRBJ2-5; D might be TRBD1 (5 bases). The CDR3 loop spans 16 amino acids. Looked up from germline, CDR1 is LGHNA and CDR2 is YSLEER. The V and J ends lost 3 bases and 2 bases respectively, with 16 bases between them.

The chain joins TRBV11-2 to TRBJ1-4; the D is unclear. Trimming pared 1 base from V and 8 bases from J, leaving 14 bases between. The CDR3 runs 15 residues. Germline CDR1 reads SGHAT; CDR2 reads FQNNGV. Here the CDR3 DNA reads TGTGCCAGCAGCTTAGGTCATGGGAAATCCGAAAAACTGTTTTTT. The encoded protein is CASSLGHGKSEKLFF.

The chain links TRBV29-1 to TRBJ2-5; no definite D call. V was cut by 3 bases and J by 5 bases, with 10 bases left in between. This CDR3 has 12 amino acids. Germline V CDR1 and CDR2: SQVTM, ANQGSEA. The CDR3 spells CSVDYGWETQYF. DNA for the CDR3: TGCAGCGTTGATTATGGCTGGGAGACCCAGTACTTC.

J is TRBJ2-7 and V is TRBV21-1; TRBD2 is taken as the D call from the table, unchecked against the DNA. TRBV21-1 is termed a pseudogene. The CDR3 consists of 17 residues. CDR3 sequence (DNA): TGTGCCAGCAGCAAAGAGGAACGGGGACTGGATTGCTACGAGCAGTACTTC. Translating it yields CASSKEERGLDCYEQYF.

This chain uses TRBV11-3 with TRBJ2-2; tentatively, D is TRBD1 (6 bases). This CDR3 is built from 16 residues. The germline CDR1 and CDR2 sequences are SGHNT and YENEEA. Trimming stripped 4 bases from V and 8 bases from J, with 20 bases between. The CDR3 nucleotides read TGTGCCAGCAGCTCCGGGACCCCAAGGGGGTCGGGGGAGCTGTTTTTT. Amino acids: CASSSGTPRGSGELFF.

This chain joins TRBV30 and TRBJ1-2; the D gene is possibly TRBD1 (5 bases). The CDR3 totals 13 residues. Germline V gene data show CDR1 as GTSNPN and CDR2 as SVGIG (reference sequence). Trimming pared 0 bases from V and 3 bases from J, leaving 8 bases between. CDR3 protein: CAWSVRGDYGYTF. The CDR3 region has the DNA TGTGCCTGGAGTGTACGAGGGGACTATGGCTACACCTTC.

This clone occurred a few times. Here the CDR3 reads CASSGLAGSQETQYF. The CDR3 DNA is TGTGCCAGCAGTGGACTAGCGGGTAGCCAAGAGACCCAGTACTTC. V is TRBV6-1 and J is TRBJ2-5, with TRBD2 matching over 10 bases. From germline, CDR1 is MNHNS and CDR2 SASEGT. This CDR3 region has 15 residues. Trimming at V came to 4 bases and at J to 1 base, leaving 3 bases not matched to a gene.

The V call is TRBV5-1, the J call TRBJ2-1; D is uncertain. V dropped 0 bases and J dropped 2 bases, with 9 bases sitting between them. Germline V gene data show CDR1 as SGHRS and CDR2 as YFSETQ. This CDR3 has 15 amino acids. In DNA, the CDR3 is TGCGCCAGCAGCTTGGAACCCCATCCCTACAATGAGCAGTTCTTC. Protein sequence: CASSLEPHPYNEQFF.

This chain joins TRBV15 and TRBJ2-7; tentative D call: TRBD2 (6 bases). Per the germline V gene, CDR1 is LNHNV and CDR2 is YYDKDF (reference sequence). The CDR3 length is 14 residues. V was trimmed by 1 base and J by 3 bases, leaving 10 bases between them. This CDR3 reads CATSRVPSDYEQYF. In DNA form, the CDR3 reads TGTGCCACCAGCAGAGTCCCTAGCGACTACGAGCAGTACTTC.

The J gene is TRBJ1-3, the V gene TRBV13; D remains ambiguous. V lost 5 bases and J 4 bases, leaving 12 bases between the germline ends. Germline V lookup: CDR1 PRHDT, CDR2 FYEKMQ (reference sequence). The CDR3 is made up of 14 amino acids. The CDR3 nucleotides are TGTGCCAGCAGCCGAATGTCCTACGGAAACACCATATATTTT. This encodes CASSRMSYGNTIYF. The complete variable domain, with remaining parts taken from reference TRBV13 and TRBJ1-3, reads AAGVIQSPRHLIKEKRETATLKCYPIPRHDTVYWYQQGPGQDPQFLISFYEKMQSDKGSIPDRFSAQQFSDYHSELNMSSLELGDSALYFCASSRMSYGNTIYFGEGSWLTVV.

The V gene is TRBV10-3, the J gene TRBJ2-5; D is ambiguous. With 3 bases removed from V and 2 bases from J, the gap between germline ends came to 4 bases. CDR1 is ENHRY, CDR2 SYGVKD, per germline. The CDR3 is 12 amino acids. CDR3 sequence (DNA): TGTGCCATCAGTGATAGACAAGAGACCCAGTACTTC. This gives the protein CAISDRQETQYF.

V usage is TRBV4-3 and J usage is TRBJ1-6; D unclear. The CDR3 runs 15 residues. Germline V gene lookup returns CDR1 LGHNA and CDR2 YSLEER. The ends were cut back, 1 base at V and 7 bases at J, with 11 bases in the middle. CDR3 in amino acids: CASSQVYFFNSPLHF. CDR3 nucleotides: TGCGCCAGCAGCCAAGTTTATTTTTTCAATTCACCCCTCCACTTT.

V and J are TRBV30 and TRBJ2-2, with a tentative D call TRBD2 (5 bases). This CDR3 has 14 residues. The ends were cut back, 1 base at V and 11 bases at J, with 17 bases in the middle. Germline V CDR1 and CDR2: GTSNPN, SVGIG (reference sequence). The CDR3 region has the DNA TGTGCCTGGAGTGCCGAAGGGTTCCCGGGAGAGCTGTTTTTT. Translated, it gives CAWSAEGFPGELFF. The complete variable domain, with remaining parts taken from reference TRBV30 and TRBJ2-2, reads SQTIHQWPATLVQPVGSPLSLECTVEGTSNPNLYWYRQAAGRGLQLLFYSVGIGQISSEVPQNLSASRPQDRQFILSSKKLLLSDSGFYLCAWSAEGFPGELFFGEGSRLTVL.

This clone turned up a few times. The chain couples TRBV18 to TRBJ1-2; D is perhaps TRBD1 (5 bases). CDR1 and CDR2 (germline): KGHSH, LQKENI. V lost 6 bases, J lost 4 bases, and 18 bases lay in between. There are 15 residues in the CDR3. The CDR3 DNA is TGTGCCAGCTCTCGAGGGGAGCCCACGGGCTATGGCTACACCTTC. Its translation: CASSRGEPTGYGYTF.

A few counts support this clone. The chain uses TRBV4-2 and TRBJ1-3, with 7 positions matching TRBD1. The CDR3 runs to 15 residues. The V and J ends lost 7 bases and 4 bases, in that order; junction bases with no gene match: 10. The germline V gene has CDR1 LGHNA and CDR2 YNFKEQ. In DNA, the CDR3 is TGTGCCAGCACCTCCGGACAGGCCTCGGGAAACACCATATATTTT. Amino acid sequence: CASTSGQASGNTIYF.

The rearrangement uses TRBV4-2 and TRBJ1-2; unclear D gene. The germline V gene encodes CDR1 LGHNA and CDR2 YNFKEQ. The V and J ends lost 1 base and 6 bases respectively, with 12 bases between them. This CDR3 has 14 residues. CDR3 DNA: TGTGCCAGCAGCCAAGGGGGTTCGAACGATGGCTACACCTTC. It yields the protein CASSQGGSNDGYTF.

This clone is a singleton in its sample. This sequence joins TRBV6-5 and TRBJ1-2, with unresolved D. Germline lookup yields CDR1 MNHEY and CDR2 SVGAGI. V lost 5 bases, J lost 6 bases, and 1 base lay in between. CDR3 length: 9 amino acids. The DNA for the CDR3 is TGTGCCAGCAGTGATGGCTACACCTTC. This sequence encodes CASSDGYTF.